Below, 24 T cell receptor beta chains from the same sample are listed, as sequenced in a study of OX40 agonist ivuxolimab in advanced cancers. Libraries were prepared by immunoSEQ multiplex PCR; TCRdb keeps only in-frame clonotypes and omits some of them. The table includes about 72,000 clones, 65% to 85% detected once. The starting material was CD4+ or CD8+ T cells sorted from blood, obtained in a trial of the OX40 agonist ivuxolimab. Receptor source: an adult with an advanced solid tumor such as melanoma, head and neck, liver or kidney cancer.

The rearrangement links TRBV18 to TRBJ1-3; 8 positions agree with TRBD1. This CDR3 has 14 residues. Germline CDR1 KGHSH, CDR2 LQKENI. V trimming: 3 bases; J trimming: 2 bases; junction bases outside the gene matches: 0. CDR3 sequence (DNA): TGTGCCAGCTCACCGACAGGGGCTGGAAACACCATATATTTT. As protein: CASSPTGAGNTIYF.

The chain employs TRBV6-5 and TRBJ2-7, with D possibly TRBD2 on 6 matching bases. The CDR3 has 15 residues. Per the germline V gene, CDR1 is MNHEY and CDR2 is SVGAGI. V was trimmed by 5 bases and J by 0 bases, leaving 14 bases between them. The CDR3 DNA reads TGTGCCAGCAGTGGGCGCGGGGCAGGCTCCTACGAGCAGTACTTC. As protein: CASSGRGAGSYEQYF.

V is TRBV18 and J is TRBJ1-5; 7 nucleotides line up with TRBD1. The CDR3 loop spans 16 amino acids. V lost 8 bases and J lost 0; bases outside the gene matches: 10. Germline V gene sequence: CDR1 KGHSH, CDR2 LQKENI. CDR3 sequence: CASQESGTASNQPQHF. The CDR3 DNA sequence: TGTGCCAGCCAAGAGTCCGGGACAGCTAGCAATCAGCCCCAGCATTTT.

The chain is built from TRBV11-3 and TRBJ2-1; 13 nucleotides align to TRBD2. The CDR3 has 16 amino acids. J gave up 9 bases and V 5 bases, and 10 bases lay outside the gene matches. CDR1 and CDR2 (germline): SGHNT, YENEEA. CDR3 sequence: CASSPPGTSGISEQFF. The CDR3 nucleotides read TGTGCCAGCAGCCCGCCCGGGACTAGCGGGATCTCTGAGCAGTTCTTC.

The chain joins TRBV18 to TRBJ1-1; TRBD1 agrees at 7 bases. Germline CDR1 KGHSH, CDR2 LQKENI. With V trimmed by 8 bases and J by 3 bases, 9 bases remained unmatched. The length of the CDR3 is 14 residues. CDR3 coding DNA: TGTGCCAGCACAGTACAGGGGTGGGACACTGAAGCTTTCTTT. It specifies CASTVQGWDTEAFF.

This clone was observed a handful of times. The chain is built from TRBV30 and TRBJ2-5; D call uncertain. This CDR3 is built from 12 residues. Trimming cost V 2 bases and J 3 bases, with 7 bases left between them. Germline assignment: CDR1 GTSNPN and CDR2 SVGIG (reference sequence). The DNA for the CDR3 is TGTGCCTGGAGTCGGTGGGAAGAGACCCAGTACTTC. This translates into CAWSRWEETQYF.

The CDR3 region is CAIGQEGKQYF. Here the CDR3 DNA reads TGTGCCATAGGACAAGAGGGGAAGCAGTACTTC. The rearrangement uses TRBV6-6 and TRBJ2-7; either TRBD1 or TRBD2 may supply D (5 bases each). Germline lookup yields CDR1 MNHNY and CDR2 SVGAGI (reference sequence). CDR3 length: 11 residues. Trimming stripped 10 bases from V and 8 bases from J, with 15 bases between.

The chain carries TRBV15 and TRBJ2-5; maybe TRBD1 (7 bases). The length of the CDR3 is 12 residues. Germline V lookup: CDR1 LNHNV, CDR2 YYDKDF (reference sequence). Trimming left V 11 bases short and J 5 bases short, with 15 bases between. As DNA, the CDR3 is TGTGCCGTCCAGACAGGGAGGGAGACCCAGTACTTC. Translation gives CAVQTGRETQYF.

CDR3 amino acids: CASAPGREGPYEQYF. The CDR3 DNA reads as TGTGCCAGCGCCCCGGGGCGGGAGGGCCCCTACGAGCAGTACTTC. The chain recombines TRBV11-2 with TRBJ2-5; TRBD2 matches 9 bases. Matching the DNA end better, TRBJ2-7 makes the J call doubtful. In germline, CDR1 is SGHAT, CDR2 FQNNGV. CDR3 length: 15 amino acids.

This clone is a singleton in its sample. The rearrangement joins TRBV11-3 to TRBJ2-1; maybe TRBD2 (5 bases). CDR1 is SGHNT and CDR2 is YENEEA in the germline V gene. The CDR3 has 16 amino acids. V lost 0 bases, J lost 9 bases, and 18 bases lay in between. Written as DNA, the CDR3 is TGTGCCAGCAGCTTAGAGTGCTACGCTAGCTTGTGTGAGCAGTTCTTC. Protein product: CASSLECYASLCEQFF.

The chain combines TRBV13 with TRBJ2-3; 13 nucleotides agree with TRBD2. Germline-derived CDR1 and CDR2 are PRHDT and FYEKMQ (reference sequence). The CDR3 contains 17 residues. The V segment lost 2 bases and the J segment 3 bases; nucleotides outside the gene matches: 5. The CDR3 nucleotides read TGTGCCAGCAGCTTAAGGACTAGCGGGGGAATGACAGATACGCAGTATTTT. Its protein product is CASSLRTSGGMTDTQYF.

The chain combines TRBV29-1 with TRBJ2-7, with 8 bases identical to TRBD1. CDR3 size: 13 residues. Per the germline V gene, CDR1 is SQVTM and CDR2 is ANQGSEA. With V trimmed by 6 bases and J by 7 bases, 11 bases remained unmatched. The CDR3: CSVNQGRGREQYF. CDR3 coding DNA: TGCAGCGTCAATCAGGGCAGGGGGCGAGAGCAGTACTTC.

This chain links TRBV2 with TRBJ2-3; the match to TRBD2 covers 8 bases. Trimming removed 9 bases from V and 5 bases from J; junction bases left unmatched: 13. The germline V gene has CDR1 SNHLY and CDR2 FYNNEI. This CDR3 comprises 15 residues. CDR3 nucleotide sequence: TGTGCCAGAAGGGCGGGACTAGGCGATTTAGATACGCAGTATTTT. Protein sequence: CARRAGLGDLDTQYF.

V and J are TRBV4-3 and TRBJ1-2; D is possibly TRBD1 (5 bases). In germline, CDR1 is LGHNA, CDR2 YSLEER. Trimming took off 1 base at V and 8 bases at J, with 20 bases between the two ends. The CDR3 length is 16 residues. The CDR3 DNA follows: TGCGCCAGCAGCCAAGGGCCGGGGGTAGGTTTGGGCGGCTACACCTTC. The encoded protein is CASSQGPGVGLGGYTF.

The rearrangement links TRBV5-1 to TRBJ2-5; the match to TRBD2 covers 15 bases. V dropped 4 bases and J dropped 2; count of bases not matched to a gene: 3. The CDR3 is 16 residues long. Germline V gene data show CDR1 as SGHRS and CDR2 as YFSETQ. The CDR3 protein is CASSAGTSGRQETQYF. DNA for the CDR3: TGCGCCAGCAGCGCGGGGACTAGCGGGAGGCAAGAGACCCAGTACTTC.

The chain recombines TRBV6-6 with TRBJ2-7; 11 nucleotides line up with TRBD1. CDR1 and CDR2 from the germline V gene are MNHNY and SVGAGI (reference sequence). Trimming removed 1 base from V and 7 bases from J; junction bases left unmatched: 6. The CDR3 is 15 amino acids. This CDR3 is CASSYYGQGASEQYF. DNA of the CDR3: TGTGCCAGCAGTTACTACGGACAGGGGGCGAGTGAGCAGTACTTC.

This chain connects TRBV6-5 to TRBJ1-6; a possible D gene is TRBD1 (6 bases). This CDR3 contains 14 residues. Trimming took off 1 base at V and 14 bases at J, with 15 bases between the two ends. The germline V gene encodes CDR1 MNHEY and CDR2 SVGAGI. The CDR3 DNA is TGTGCCAGCAGTTACTGGGGGGACACCGTAACCCTCCACTTT. The encoded protein is CASSYWGDTVTLHF.

The J gene is TRBJ1-3, the V gene TRBV7-9; D gene unclear. This CDR3 is 15 amino acids long. Germline-derived CDR1 and CDR2 are SEHNR and FQNEAQ (reference sequence). Trimming pared 5 bases from V and 2 bases from J, leaving 13 bases between. For the CDR3, the DNA is TGTGCCAGCAGCCCTCCTTTGGTGGCTGGAAACACCATATATTTT. Residues: CASSPPLVAGNTIYF.

V usage is TRBV11-1 and J usage is TRBJ1-1; a weak D match, TRBD1 (6 bases). Germline values: CDR1 SGHAT, CDR2 FQDESV (reference sequence). The germline V and J ends were trimmed by 4 bases and 0 bases, with 12 bases remaining between them. The CDR3 runs to 15 residues. The CDR3 reads CASSSPDSLNTEAFF. The CDR3 bases are TGTGCCAGCAGCTCTCCGGACAGTTTGAACACTGAAGCTTTCTTT.

The chain links TRBV27 to TRBJ1-6; D call uncertain. The CDR3 is made up of 11 amino acids. Trimming removed 6 bases from V and 8 bases from J, with 5 bases in between. Germline-derived CDR1 and CDR2 are MNHEY and SMNVEV (reference sequence). CDR3 bases: TGTGCCAGCAGCCCCGATTCACCCCTCCACTTT. It is translated as CASSPDSPLHF.

J is TRBJ1-4 and V is TRBV4-3, with 10 bases aligning to TRBD1. CDR1 LGHNA and CDR2 YSLEER come from the germline V gene. The CDR3 loop spans 15 amino acids. V dropped 4 bases and J dropped 8; count of bases not matched to a gene: 7. CDR3 bases: TGCGCCAGCAGCCTGGGACAGGGGACTTTGGAAAAACTGTTTTTT. This translates into CASSLGQGTLEKLFF.

J is TRBJ1-2 and V is TRBV7-9; 11 bases map to TRBD1. The CDR3 contains 16 residues. V trimming: 7 bases; J trimming: 7 bases; junction bases outside the gene matches: 14. Germline assignment: CDR1 SEHNR and CDR2 FQNEAQ (reference sequence). The chain's CDR3 is CASNPGQGEFMFGYTF. CDR3 nucleotides: TGTGCCAGCAATCCGGGACAGGGGGAATTTATGTTTGGCTACACCTTC.

The chain is built from TRBV27 and TRBJ1-4; D is undetermined. Trimming cost V 4 bases and J 0 bases, with 15 bases left between them. The CDR3 runs to 17 residues. Germline V CDR1 and CDR2: MNHEY, SMNVEV (reference sequence). In nucleotides, the CDR3 is TGTGCCAGCAGTTCCCTTTTTTCGTCTGCAACTAATGAAAAACTGTTTTTT. It encodes CASSSLFSSATNEKLFF.

This chain uses TRBV23-1 with TRBJ2-3; 8 positions match TRBD1. TRBV23-1 is reported as an ORF; its role is uncertain. The V and J ends lost 5 bases and 0 bases, in that order; junction bases with no gene match: 10. The CDR3 is 17 amino acids. CDR3 residues: CASSFGTGRNSTDTQYF. CDR3 sequence (DNA): TGCGCCAGCAGTTTCGGGACAGGAAGGAATAGCACAGATACGCAGTATTTT.